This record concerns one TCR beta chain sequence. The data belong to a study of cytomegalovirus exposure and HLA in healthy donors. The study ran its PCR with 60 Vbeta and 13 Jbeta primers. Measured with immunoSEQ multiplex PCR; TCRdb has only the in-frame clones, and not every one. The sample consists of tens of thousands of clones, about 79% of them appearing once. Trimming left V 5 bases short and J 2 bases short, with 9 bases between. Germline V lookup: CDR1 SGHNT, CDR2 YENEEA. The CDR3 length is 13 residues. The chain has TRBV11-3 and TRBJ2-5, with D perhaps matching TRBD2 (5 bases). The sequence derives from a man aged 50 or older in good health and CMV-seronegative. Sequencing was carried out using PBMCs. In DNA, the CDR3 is TGTGCCAGCAGCGTCGGACTGCAAGAGACCCAGTACTTC. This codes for CASSVGLQETQYF.